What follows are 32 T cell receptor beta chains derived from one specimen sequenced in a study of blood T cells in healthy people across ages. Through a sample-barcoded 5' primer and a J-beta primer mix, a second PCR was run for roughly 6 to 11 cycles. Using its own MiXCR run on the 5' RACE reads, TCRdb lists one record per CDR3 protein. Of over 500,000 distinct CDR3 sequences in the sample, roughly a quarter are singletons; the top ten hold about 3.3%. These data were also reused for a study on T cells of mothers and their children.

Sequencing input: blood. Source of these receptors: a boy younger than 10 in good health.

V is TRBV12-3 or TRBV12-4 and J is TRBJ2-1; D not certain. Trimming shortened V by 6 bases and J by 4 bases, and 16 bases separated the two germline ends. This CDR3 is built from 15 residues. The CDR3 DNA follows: TGTGCCAGCAGCCACTCGATGACTCTGTACAATGAGCAGTTCTTC. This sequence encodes CASSHSMTLYNEQFF.

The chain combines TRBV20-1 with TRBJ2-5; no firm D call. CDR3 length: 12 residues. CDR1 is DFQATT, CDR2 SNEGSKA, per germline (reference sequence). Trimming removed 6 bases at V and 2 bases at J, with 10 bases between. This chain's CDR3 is CSAKTWQETQYF. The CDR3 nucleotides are TGCAGTGCCAAGACTTGGCAAGAGACCCAGTACTTC.

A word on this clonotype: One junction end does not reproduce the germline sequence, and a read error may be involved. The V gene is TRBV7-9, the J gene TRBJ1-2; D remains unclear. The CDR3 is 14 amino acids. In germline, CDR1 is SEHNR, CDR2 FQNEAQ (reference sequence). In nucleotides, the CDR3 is TGTGCCAGCAGCCTAGCGGGCAATAACTATGGCTACACCTTC. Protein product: CASSLAGNNYGYTF.

The CDR3 sequence is CASSEFEVAGRALNEQFF. The CDR3 bases are TGTGCCAGCAGTGAATTTGAGGTAGCGGGGAGGGCCCTCAATGAGCAGTTCTTC. The chain uses TRBV25-1 and TRBJ2-1; 8 positions match TRBD2. The CDR3 has 18 amino acids. The germline CDR1 and CDR2 sequences are MGHDK and SYGVNS. V was pared by 1 base and J by 6 bases, with 14 bases of the junction left unmatched. The entire variable domain, with the rest obtained from reference TRBV25-1 and TRBJ2-1, is as follows: EADIYQTPRYLVIGTGKKITLECSQTMGHDKMYWYQQDPGMELHLIHYSYGVNSTEKGDLSSESTVSRIRTEHFPLTLESARPSHTSQYLCASSEFEVAGRALNEQFFGPGTRLTVL.

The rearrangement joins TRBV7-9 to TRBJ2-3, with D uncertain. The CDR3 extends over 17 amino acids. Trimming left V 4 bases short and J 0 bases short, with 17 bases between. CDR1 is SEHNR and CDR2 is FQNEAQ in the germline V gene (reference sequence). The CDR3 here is CASSSHWKVPSTDTQYF. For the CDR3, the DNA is TGTGCCAGCAGCTCACACTGGAAGGTCCCTAGCACAGATACGCAGTATTTT. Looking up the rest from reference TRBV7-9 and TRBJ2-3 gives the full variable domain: DTGVSQNPRHKITKRGQNVTFRCDPISEHNRLYWYRQTLGQGPEFLTYFQNEAQLEKSRLLSDRFSAERPKGSFSTLEIQRTEQGDSAMYLCASSSHWKVPSTDTQYFGPGTRLTVL.

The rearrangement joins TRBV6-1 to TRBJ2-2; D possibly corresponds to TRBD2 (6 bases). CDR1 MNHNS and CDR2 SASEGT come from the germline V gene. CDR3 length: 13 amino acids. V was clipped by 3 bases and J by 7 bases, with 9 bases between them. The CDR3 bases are TGTGCCAGCAGTGAGCGGGAAATCGGGGAGCTGTTTTTT. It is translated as CASSEREIGELFF.

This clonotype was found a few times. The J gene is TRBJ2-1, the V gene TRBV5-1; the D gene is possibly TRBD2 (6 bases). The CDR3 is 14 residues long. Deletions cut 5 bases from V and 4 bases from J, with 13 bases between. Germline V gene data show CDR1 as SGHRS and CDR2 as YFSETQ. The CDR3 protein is CASSGGSLYNEQFF. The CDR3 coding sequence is TGCGCCAGCAGTGGGGGGTCCCTTTACAATGAGCAGTTCTTC. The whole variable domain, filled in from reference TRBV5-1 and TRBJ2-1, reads KAGVTQTPRYLIKTRGQQVTLSCSPISGHRSVSWYQQTPGQGLQFLFEYFSETQRNKGNFPGRFSGRQFSNSRSEMNVSTLELGDSALYLCASSGGSLYNEQFFGPGTRLTVL.

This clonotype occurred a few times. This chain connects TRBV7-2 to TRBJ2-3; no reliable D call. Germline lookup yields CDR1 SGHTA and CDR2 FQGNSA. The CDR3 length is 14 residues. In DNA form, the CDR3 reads TGTGCAAACTCCGATCAGCGAAACACAGATACGCAGTATTTT. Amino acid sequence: CANSDQRNTDTQYF.

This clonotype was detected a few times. The CDR3 region has the DNA TGCAGCGTTGAGTCAGGGACCTATGGCTACACCTTC. This codes for CSVESGTYGYTF. The chain joins TRBV29-1 to TRBJ1-2; TRBD1 might be the D (5 bases). Germline CDR1 and CDR2: SQVTM and ANQGSEA. The V and J ends lost 3 bases and 4 bases respectively, with 9 bases between them. CDR3 size: 12 residues.

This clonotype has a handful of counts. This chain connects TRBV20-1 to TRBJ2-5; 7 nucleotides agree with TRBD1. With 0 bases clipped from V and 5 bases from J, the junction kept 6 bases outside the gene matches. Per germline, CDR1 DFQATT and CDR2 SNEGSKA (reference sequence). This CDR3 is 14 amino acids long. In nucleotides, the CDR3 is TGCAGTGCTAGAGACCTGACAGGGCGGGAGACCCAGTACTTC. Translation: CSARDLTGRETQYF.

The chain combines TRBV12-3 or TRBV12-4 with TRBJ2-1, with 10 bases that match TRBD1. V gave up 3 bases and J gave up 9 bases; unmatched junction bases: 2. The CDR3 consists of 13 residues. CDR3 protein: CASSLTGGAEQFF. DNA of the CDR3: TGTGCCAGCAGTTTGACAGGGGGCGCTGAGCAGTTCTTC.

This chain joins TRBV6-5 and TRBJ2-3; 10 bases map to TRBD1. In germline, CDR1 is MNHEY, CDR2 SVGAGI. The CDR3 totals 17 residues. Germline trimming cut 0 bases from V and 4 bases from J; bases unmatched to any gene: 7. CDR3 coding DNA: TGTGCCAGCAGTTACTCCCTTCCGGGACAGGGGCCAGATACGCAGTATTTT. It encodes CASSYSLPGQGPDTQYF.

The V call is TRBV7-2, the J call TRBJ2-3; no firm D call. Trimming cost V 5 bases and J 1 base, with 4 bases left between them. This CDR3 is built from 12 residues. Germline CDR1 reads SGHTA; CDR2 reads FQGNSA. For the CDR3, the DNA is TGTGCCAGCAGCAAAGGCACAGATACGCAGTATTTT. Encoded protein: CASSKGTDTQYF.

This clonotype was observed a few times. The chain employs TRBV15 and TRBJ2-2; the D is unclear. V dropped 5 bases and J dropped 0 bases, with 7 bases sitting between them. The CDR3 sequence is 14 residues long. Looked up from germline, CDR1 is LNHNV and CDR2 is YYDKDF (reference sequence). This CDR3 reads CATSLTPNTGELFF. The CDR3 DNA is TGTGCCACCAGCCTGACACCGAACACCGGGGAGCTGTTTTTT.

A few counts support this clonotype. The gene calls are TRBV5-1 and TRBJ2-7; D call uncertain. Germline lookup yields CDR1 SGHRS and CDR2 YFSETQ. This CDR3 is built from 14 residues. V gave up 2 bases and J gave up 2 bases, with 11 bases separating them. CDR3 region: CASSFGNPTYEQYF. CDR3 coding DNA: TGCGCCAGCAGCTTTGGGAACCCTACCTACGAGCAGTACTTC.

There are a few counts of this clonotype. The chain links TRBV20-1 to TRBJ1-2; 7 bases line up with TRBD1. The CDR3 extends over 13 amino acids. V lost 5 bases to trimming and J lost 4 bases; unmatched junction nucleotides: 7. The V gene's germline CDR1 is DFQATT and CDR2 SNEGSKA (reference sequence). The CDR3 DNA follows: TGCAGTGCTTCCGGGACAGCGTTCTATGGCTACACCTTC. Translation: CSASGTAFYGYTF.

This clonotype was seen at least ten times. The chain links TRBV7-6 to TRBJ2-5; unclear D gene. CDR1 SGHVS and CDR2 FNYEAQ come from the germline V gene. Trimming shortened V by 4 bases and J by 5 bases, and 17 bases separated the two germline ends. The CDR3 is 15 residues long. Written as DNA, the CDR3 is TGTGCCAGCAGCTCCCGAAGCTCTGGTTTGGAGACCCAGTACTTC. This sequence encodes CASSSRSSGLETQYF.

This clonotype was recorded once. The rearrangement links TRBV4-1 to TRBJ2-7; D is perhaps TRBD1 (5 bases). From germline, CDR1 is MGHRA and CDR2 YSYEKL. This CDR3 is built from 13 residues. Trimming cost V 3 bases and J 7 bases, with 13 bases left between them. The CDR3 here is CASSQEPGFEQYF. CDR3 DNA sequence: TGCGCCAGCAGCCAGGAACCAGGGTTTGAGCAGTACTTC.

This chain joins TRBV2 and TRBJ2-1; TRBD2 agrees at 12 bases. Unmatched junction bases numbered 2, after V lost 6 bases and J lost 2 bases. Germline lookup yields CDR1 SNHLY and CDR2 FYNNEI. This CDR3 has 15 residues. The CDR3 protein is CASRRLAGAYNEQFF. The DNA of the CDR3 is TGTGCCAGCAGAAGACTAGCGGGGGCCTACAATGAGCAGTTCTTC.

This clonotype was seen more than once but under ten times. The CDR3 here is CSVAKAIEQFF. CDR3 coding DNA: TGCAGCGTCGCGAAAGCTATTGAGCAGTTCTTC. The V gene is TRBV29-1, the J gene TRBJ2-1, with D uncertain. This CDR3 is built from 11 residues. CDR1 and CDR2 (germline): SQVTM, ANQGSEA. V lost 6 bases and J lost 9, with 12 bases in between.

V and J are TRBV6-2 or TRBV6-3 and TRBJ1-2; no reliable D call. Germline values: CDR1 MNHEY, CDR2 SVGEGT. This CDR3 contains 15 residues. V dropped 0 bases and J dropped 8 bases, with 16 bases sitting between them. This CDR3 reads CASSYSSPSIRGYTF. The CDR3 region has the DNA TGTGCCAGCAGTTACTCGTCCCCCAGTATCAGGGGCTACACCTTC.

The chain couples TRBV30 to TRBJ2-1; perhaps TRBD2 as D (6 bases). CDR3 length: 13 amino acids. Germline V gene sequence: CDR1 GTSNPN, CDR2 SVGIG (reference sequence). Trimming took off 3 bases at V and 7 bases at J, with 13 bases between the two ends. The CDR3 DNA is TGTGCCTGGAGCGCCCTAGGGAGGAATGAGCAGTTCTTC. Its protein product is CAWSALGRNEQFF. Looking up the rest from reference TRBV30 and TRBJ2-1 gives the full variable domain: SQTIHQWPATLVQPVGSPLSLECTVEGTSNPNLYWYRQAAGRGLQLLFYSVGIGQISSEVPQNLSASRPQDRQFILSSKKLLLSDSGFYLCAWSALGRNEQFFGPGTRLTVL.

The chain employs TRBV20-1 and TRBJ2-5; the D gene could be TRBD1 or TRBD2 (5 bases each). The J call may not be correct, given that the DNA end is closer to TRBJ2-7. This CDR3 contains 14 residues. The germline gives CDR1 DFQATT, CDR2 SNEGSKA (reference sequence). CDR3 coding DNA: TGCAGTGCTCAGGGACGGCCTGCCTCCTACGAGCAGTACTTC. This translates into CSAQGRPASYEQYF.

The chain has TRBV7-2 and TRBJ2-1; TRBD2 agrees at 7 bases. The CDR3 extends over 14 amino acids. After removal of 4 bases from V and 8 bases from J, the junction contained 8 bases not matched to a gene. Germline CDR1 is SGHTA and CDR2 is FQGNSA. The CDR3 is CASSWWAGVDEQFF. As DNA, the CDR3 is TGTGCCAGCAGCTGGTGGGCGGGAGTGGATGAGCAGTTCTTC.

The CDR3 sequence: CASSRGMMNTEAFF. CDR3 DNA: TGCGCCAGCAGTCGGGGCATGATGAACACTGAAGCTTTCTTT. The genes are TRBV5-1 and TRBJ1-1; tentative D call: TRBD1 (5 bases). The CDR3 sequence is 14 residues long. The V gene's germline CDR1 is SGHRS and CDR2 YFSETQ. V was trimmed by 5 bases and J by 0 bases, leaving 11 bases between them.

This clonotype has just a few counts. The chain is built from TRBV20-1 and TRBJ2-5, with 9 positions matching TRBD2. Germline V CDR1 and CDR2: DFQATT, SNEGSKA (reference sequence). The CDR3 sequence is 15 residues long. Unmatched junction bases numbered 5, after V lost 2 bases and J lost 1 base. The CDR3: CSARMRGGPQETQYF. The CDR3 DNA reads TGCAGTGCTAGAATGCGGGGGGGTCCCCAAGAGACCCAGTACTTC.

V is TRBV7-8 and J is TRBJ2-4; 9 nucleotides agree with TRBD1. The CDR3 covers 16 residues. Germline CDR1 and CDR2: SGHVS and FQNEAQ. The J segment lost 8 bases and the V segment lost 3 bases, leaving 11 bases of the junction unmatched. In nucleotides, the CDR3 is TGTGCCAGCAGCTTGGGACAGGGTACCCAGGGAGACATTCAGTACTTC. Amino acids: CASSLGQGTQGDIQYF. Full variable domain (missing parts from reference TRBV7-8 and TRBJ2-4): GAGVSQSPRYKVAKRGQDVALRCDPISGHVSLFWYQQALGQGPEFLTYFQNEAQLDKSGLPSDRFFAERPEGSVSTLKIQRTQQEDSAVYLCASSLGQGTQGDIQYFGAGTRLSVL.

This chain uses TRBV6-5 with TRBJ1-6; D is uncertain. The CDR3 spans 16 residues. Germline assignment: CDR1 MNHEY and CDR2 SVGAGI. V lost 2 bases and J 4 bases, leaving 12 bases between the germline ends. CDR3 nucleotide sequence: TGTGCCAGCAGTTACGCGGGTAGGGCGTATAATTCACCCCTCCACTTT. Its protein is CASSYAGRAYNSPLHF.

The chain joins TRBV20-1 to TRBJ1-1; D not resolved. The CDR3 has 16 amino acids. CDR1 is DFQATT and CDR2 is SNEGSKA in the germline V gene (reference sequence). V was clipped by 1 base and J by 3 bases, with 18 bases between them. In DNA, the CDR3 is TGCAGTGCTAGAGCCCCACGAGGGCTAAGGGACACTGAAGCTTTCTTT. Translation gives CSARAPRGLRDTEAFF.

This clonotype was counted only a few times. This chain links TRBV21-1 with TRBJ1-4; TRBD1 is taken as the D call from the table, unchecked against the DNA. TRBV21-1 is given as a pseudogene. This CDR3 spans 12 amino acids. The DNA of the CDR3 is TGTGCCAGGGGGGTCCTTAATGAAAAACTGTTTTTT. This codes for CARGVLNEKLFF.

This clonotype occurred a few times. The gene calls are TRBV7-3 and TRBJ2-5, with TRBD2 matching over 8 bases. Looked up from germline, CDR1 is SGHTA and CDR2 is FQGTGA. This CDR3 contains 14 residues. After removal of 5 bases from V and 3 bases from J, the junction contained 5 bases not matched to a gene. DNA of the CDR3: TGTGCCAGCAGCGAAAGCGGGAGAAAAGAGACCCAGTACTTC. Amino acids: CASSESGRKETQYF.

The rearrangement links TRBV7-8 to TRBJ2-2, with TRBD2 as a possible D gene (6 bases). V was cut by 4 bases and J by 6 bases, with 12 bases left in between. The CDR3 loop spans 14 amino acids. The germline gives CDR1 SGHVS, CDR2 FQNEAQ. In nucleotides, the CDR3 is TGTGCCAGCAGCTCCAGGGAGGAGCCCGGGGAGCTGTTTTTT. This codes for CASSSREEPGELFF. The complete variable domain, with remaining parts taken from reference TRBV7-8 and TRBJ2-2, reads GAGVSQSPRYKVAKRGQDVALRCDPISGHVSLFWYQQALGQGPEFLTYFQNEAQLDKSGLPSDRFFAERPEGSVSTLKIQRTQQEDSAVYLCASSSREEPGELFFGEGSRLTVL.